These 7 T cell receptor beta chains originate from one sample sequenced in a study of shared clonotypes between healthy human individuals (dated by TCRdb to 2018 to 2021). The library was produced with the immunoSEQ multiplex PCR assay. Held by TCRdb, this immuneACCESS table contains in-frame sequences only and omits some clones. Under half of the omission traces to an unresolved V gene where checked; the cause of the rest is unknown. Present in this sample are more than 2 million clones, about 95% of which were seen just once. The ten most abundant clones make up 0.9% to 1.4% of the sample. CD8 naive samples were obtained by positive selection for CCR7 among CD45RO-negative cells, yielding a CD45RA+CCR7+ population from which TemRA cells were excluded. The sample comprised naive CD8+ T cells sorted from blood. Taken with the paper, the label for cell subset or site translates to: CD45RA+CCR7+. Receptors originate from a man aged 18 to 30 in good health.

The V gene is TRBV27, the J gene TRBJ2-5, with D tentatively TRBD2 (6 bases). Germline V gene data show CDR1 as MNHEY and CDR2 as SMNVEV (reference sequence). The germline V and J ends were trimmed by 5 bases and 11 bases, with 18 bases remaining between them. The CDR3 has 13 amino acids. The CDR3 nucleotides read TGTGCCAGCAGTGGACCCGGGACTCCGCGGCAGTACTTC. Encoded protein: CASSGPGTPRQYF.

On this clone itself: Other DNA sequences of this sample code for an identical CDR3. The chain employs TRBV6-1 and TRBJ2-7; either TRBD1 or TRBD2 may supply D (6 bases each). Trimming pared 2 bases from V and 4 bases from J, leaving 9 bases between. Germline V gene data show CDR1 as MNHNS and CDR2 as SASEGT. This CDR3 contains 13 residues. In nucleotides, the CDR3 is TGTGCCAGCAGTGAATCGGGGGCGTACGAGCAGTACTTC. Translated: CASSESGAYEQYF.

The chain combines TRBV28 with TRBJ2-3; D unclear. Trimming removed 6 bases at V and 1 base at J, with 14 bases between. Germline lookup yields CDR1 MDHEN and CDR2 SYDVKM. This CDR3 region has 15 residues. The DNA of the CDR3 is TGTGCCAGCAGCCCTACAGAGTGGGGCACAGATACGCAGTATTTT. Translation gives CASSPTEWGTDTQYF.

The rearrangement links TRBV4-1 to TRBJ2-7, with D unclear. This CDR3 spans 13 amino acids. Germline CDR1 and CDR2: MGHRA and YSYEKL. V lost 0 bases and J lost 5, with 8 bases in between. The DNA of the CDR3 is TGCGCCAGCAGCCAAGATTTCCTCAACGAGCAGTACTTC. Amino acids: CASSQDFLNEQYF.

On this clone itself: The sample carries other DNA sequences with the same CDR3. The chain joins TRBV20-1 to TRBJ2-3, with D hard to call. The germline CDR1 and CDR2 sequences are DFQATT and SNEGSKA (reference sequence). V was cut by 3 bases and J by 6 bases, with 4 bases left in between. The CDR3 loop spans 10 amino acids. The CDR3 nucleotides are TGCAGTGCTAGGCGGGATACGCAGTATTTT. Its translation is CSARRDTQYF.

The chain links TRBV4-3 to TRBJ2-3; D gene unclear. The germline V gene has CDR1 LGHNA and CDR2 YSLEER. Trimming pared 2 bases from V and 6 bases from J, leaving 18 bases between. The CDR3 length is 16 residues. This CDR3 reads CASSQSYGHAEDTQYF. In DNA form, the CDR3 reads TGCGCCAGCAGCCAAAGCTACGGTCACGCCGAGGATACGCAGTATTTT.

V and J are TRBV7-9 and TRBJ2-1; 8 bases agree with TRBD2. This CDR3 contains 17 residues. The V and J ends lost 1 base and 8 bases, in that order; junction bases with no gene match: 13. Germline V CDR1 and CDR2: SEHNR, FQNEAQ (reference sequence). This CDR3 is CASSLEESGLVFDEQFF. CDR3 coding DNA: TGTGCCAGCAGCTTAGAAGAGTCGGGACTAGTGTTCGATGAGCAGTTCTTC.